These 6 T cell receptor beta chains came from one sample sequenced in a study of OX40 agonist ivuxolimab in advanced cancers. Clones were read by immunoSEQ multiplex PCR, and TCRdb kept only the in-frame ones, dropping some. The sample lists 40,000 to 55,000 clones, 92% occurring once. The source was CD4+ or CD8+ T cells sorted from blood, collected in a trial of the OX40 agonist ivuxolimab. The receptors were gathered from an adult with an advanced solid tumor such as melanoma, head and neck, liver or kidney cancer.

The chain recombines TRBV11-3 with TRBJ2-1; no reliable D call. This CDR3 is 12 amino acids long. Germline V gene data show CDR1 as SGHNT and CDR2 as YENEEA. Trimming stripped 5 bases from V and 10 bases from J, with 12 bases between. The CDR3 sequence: CASSPQLGEQFF. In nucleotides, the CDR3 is TGTGCCAGCAGCCCACAACTTGGGGAGCAGTTCTTC.

The CDR3 DNA reads as TGTGCCAGCAGTTACTCGCTCGTACCCAACGACGAGCAGTACTTC. Protein product: CASSYSLVPNDEQYF. The gene calls are TRBV6-5 and TRBJ2-7; no firm D call. CDR3 length: 15 residues. The V and J ends lost 0 bases and 5 bases respectively, with 14 bases between them. Germline V lookup: CDR1 MNHEY, CDR2 SVGAGI.

DNA of the CDR3: TGTGCCAGCAGCGTAGGGTCAGGGAGCTCTGGAAACACCATATATTTT. Translating it yields CASSVGSGSSGNTIYF. The chain uses TRBV9 and TRBJ1-3, with D perhaps TRBD1 (5 bases). The germline V and J ends were trimmed by 0 bases and 0 bases, with 10 bases remaining between them. Germline values: CDR1 SGDLS, CDR2 YYNGEE. The CDR3 is 16 residues long.

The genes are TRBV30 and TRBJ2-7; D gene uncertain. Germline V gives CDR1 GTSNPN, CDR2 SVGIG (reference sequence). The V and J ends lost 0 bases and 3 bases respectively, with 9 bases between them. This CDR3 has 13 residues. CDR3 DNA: TGTGCCTGGAGTGTATCTGGGGACTACGAGCAGTACTTC. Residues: CAWSVSGDYEQYF.

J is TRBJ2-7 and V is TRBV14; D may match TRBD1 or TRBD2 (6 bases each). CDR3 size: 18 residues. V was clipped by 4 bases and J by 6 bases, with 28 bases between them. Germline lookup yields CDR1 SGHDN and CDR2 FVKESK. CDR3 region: CASSLQKGGRSVDSEQYF. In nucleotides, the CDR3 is TGTGCCAGCAGCCTCCAGAAGGGGGGCAGGTCCGTTGATAGCGAGCAGTACTTC.

The CDR3, as DNA: TGTGCCAGCAGTTTAACAGGGAGGCCCTACGAGCAGTACTTC. Translating gives CASSLTGRPYEQYF. The V gene is TRBV28, the J gene TRBJ2-7, with D perhaps being TRBD1 or TRBD2 (6 bases each). The germline V gene has CDR1 MDHEN and CDR2 SYDVKM. Trimming removed 2 bases at V and 2 bases at J, with 10 bases between. The CDR3 contains 14 residues.